The 23 T cell receptor beta chains below all came from one sample that was sequenced in a study of T cell clonality in common variable immunodeficiency. Clones were read by immunoSEQ multiplex PCR, and TCRdb kept only the in-frame ones, dropping some. The sample holds 57,000 or so clones, and no clone turns up only once. Sequencing used peripheral blood mononuclear cells. Every receptor here comes from a person between 18 and 75 years old in good health.

There are many counts of this clone. CDR3 protein: CASSDNNQPQHF. Partial CDR3 DNA: TGTGCCAGCAGTGACAATAATCAGCCC. The chain links TRBV2 to TRBJ1-5; no definite D call. The missing CDR3 end, 3 residues past where the read stops, is filled in from the germline J gene. Germline V gene lookup returns CDR1 SNHLY and CDR2 FYNNEI. The CDR3 length is 12 residues. V was cut by 3 bases and J by 4 bases, with 4 bases left in between. Looking up the rest from reference TRBV2 and TRBJ1-5 gives the full variable domain: EPEVTQTPSHQVTQMGQEVILRCVPISNHLYFYWYRQILGQKVEFLVSFYNNEISEKSEIFDDQFSVERPDGSNFTLKIRSTKLEDSAMYFCASSDNNQPQHFGDGTRLSIL.

This clone was recorded at least ten times. The read gets to within 3 residues of the CDR3 end, and the germline J gene fills in the rest. The genes are TRBV20-1 and TRBJ2-5; 7 nucleotides agree with TRBD1. There are 14 residues in the CDR3. Germline V gene data show CDR1 as DFQATT and CDR2 as SNEGSKA (reference sequence). V shed 5 bases, J shed 1 base, and the junction held 7 bases outside the gene matches. CDR3 bases read: TGCAGTGCTGATCAGACAGGGAGCCAAGAGACC. The encoded protein is CSADQTGSQET. The entire CDR3 protein is CSADQTGSQETQYF.

This clone occurred many times. Read sequence stops 3 residues before the CDR3 end, and the germline J gene provides the missing end. V is TRBV19 and J is TRBJ1-5; D is uncertain. V was clipped by 1 base and J by 2 bases, with 9 bases between them. This CDR3 contains 15 residues. Looked up from germline, CDR1 is LNHDA and CDR2 is SQIVND (reference sequence). The sequenced part of the CDR3 DNA is TGTGCCAGTAGTATAGTTGGAAGCGGCAATCAGCCC. Translating it yields CASSIVGSGNQP. The CDR3, in full, reads CASSIVGSGNQPQHF.

This clone has ten or more counts. The DNA ends 3 residues before the CDR3 does, and the rest of the CDR3 is filled in from the germline J gene. The J gene is TRBJ2-2, the V gene TRBV20-1; 9 bases are a match to TRBD1. The V gene's germline CDR1 is DFQATT and CDR2 SNEGSKA (reference sequence). Trimming took 1 base from V and 3 from J; bases not matched to a gene: 3. CDR3 size: 15 residues. CDR3 bases read: TGCAGTGCTAGAGGACAGGGGGATCACACCGGGGAG. Translated, it gives CSARGQGDHTGE. The CDR3 in its entirety is CSARGQGDHTGELFF.

This clone was seen ten or more times. From the germline J gene comes the end of the CDR3, since the read stops 3 residues before it. The chain carries TRBV5-6 and TRBJ1-2; 9 bases align to TRBD1. The CDR3 is made up of 14 amino acids. Germline V CDR1 and CDR2: SGHDT, YYEEEE. The V segment lost 1 base and the J segment 3 bases; nucleotides outside the gene matches: 1. The sequenced CDR3 bases are TGTGCCAGCAGCTTGTGGGACAGGGACTATGGC. Translating gives CASSLWDRDYG. The whole CDR3 reads CASSLWDRDYGYTF. The full variable domain, completed using reference TRBV5-6 and TRBJ1-2, is DAGVTQSPTHLIKTRGQQVTLRCSPKSGHDTVSWYQQALGQGPQFIFQYYEEEERQRGNFPDRFSGHQFPNYSSELNVNALLLGDSALYLCASSLWDRDYGYTFGSGTRLTVV.

This clone was picked up many times. The DNA ends 3 residues before the CDR3 does, and the rest of the CDR3 is filled in from the germline J gene. This sequence joins TRBV7-9 and TRBJ2-7; D ambiguous. V dropped 4 bases and J dropped 1 base, with 5 bases sitting between them. CDR3 length: 12 residues. Germline CDR1 SEHNR, CDR2 FQNEAQ (reference sequence). Partial CDR3 DNA: TGTGCCAGCAGCTCCCATTCCTACGAG. This gives the protein CASSSHSYE. The full CDR3 is CASSSHSYEQYF.

This clone was counted ten times or more. From the germline J gene comes the end of the CDR3, since the read stops 3 residues before it. The V gene is TRBV6-4, the J gene TRBJ2-7, with no clear D. Germline V gene lookup returns CDR1 MRHNA and CDR2 SNTAGT. The CDR3 extends over 16 amino acids. The V gene lost 3 bases and the J gene lost 3 bases, with 18 bases spanning the gap. The CDR3 here is CASSDPAPGFHYEQYF. The sequenced part of the CDR3 DNA is TGTGCCAGCAGTGATCCAGCCCCCGGGTTTCACTACGAG.

This clone has a count of ten or more. The missing CDR3 end, 3 residues past where the read stops, is filled in from the germline J gene. This chain connects TRBV5-6 to TRBJ1-1; TRBD1 is a possible D gene (5 bases). V was clipped by 4 bases and J by 4 bases, with 11 bases between them. Looked up from germline, CDR1 is SGHDT and CDR2 is YYEEEE. The CDR3 length is 13 residues. CDR3 loop: CASSPTAGTEAFF. The CDR3 DNA, read in part, is TGTGCCAGCAGCCCGACAGCGGGCACTGAA.

This clone was seen repeatedly, ten times or more. The CDR3 end falls 3 residues outside the read, so it is completed with the germline J gene. The chain employs TRBV5-1 and TRBJ2-7, with D possibly TRBD2 on 6 matching bases. CDR3 length equals 16 residues. The germline V and J ends were trimmed by 0 bases and 0 bases, with 13 bases remaining between them. The germline V gene encodes CDR1 SGHRS and CDR2 YFSETQ. The CDR3 here is CASSLAASASSYEQYF. The covered CDR3 bases are TGCGCCAGCAGCTTGGCGGCTAGCGCGAGCTCCTACGAG.

The sample holds many counts of this clone. The CDR3 is cut off 3 residues early in the read; its end comes from the germline J gene. V usage is TRBV19 and J usage is TRBJ2-1; 9 bases are shared with TRBD1. The CDR3 contains 16 residues. V was clipped by 1 base and J by 3 bases; unmatched bases: 4. Germline CDR1 LNHDA, CDR2 SQIVND (reference sequence). The DNA read from the CDR3 is TGTGCCAGTAGTATAGCCGGGACAGGGTACTACAATGAG. This translates into CASSIAGTGYYNE. The whole CDR3 protein reads CASSIAGTGYYNEQFF.

Points on this clone: One end of the junction is discordant with germline, which a read error may explain. The DNA ends 3 residues before the CDR3 does, and the rest of the CDR3 is filled in from the germline J gene. The sample has other DNA sequences that encode this CDR3 too. The chain has TRBV11-3 and TRBJ1-6; no clear D. The CDR3 totals 12 residues. Germline CDR1 reads SGHNT; CDR2 reads YENEEA. CDR3 loop: CASSARNSPLHF. The sequenced CDR3 bases are TGTGCCAGCAGCGCGAGAAATTCGCCC.

This clone has ten or more counts. The junction departs from the called germline gene at one end, perhaps through a read error. The read halts 3 residues ahead of the CDR3 end, with the missing end drawn from the germline J gene. The chain has TRBV4-2 and TRBJ1-1; possible D gene TRBD1, 6 bases. The CDR3 extends over 13 amino acids. Germline V gives CDR1 LGHNA, CDR2 YNFKEQ. The chain's CDR3 is CASSWDTNTEAFF. CDR3 bases read: TGCGCCAGCAGTTGGGACACGAACACTGAA.

This clone was recorded many times. With the read ending 3 residues before the CDR3 end, the germline J gene is used to fill in that end. The genes are TRBV5-4 and TRBJ2-1, with 9 positions matching TRBD1. Trimming took 4 bases from V and 9 from J; bases not matched to a gene: 14. The CDR3 is 16 amino acids. In germline, CDR1 is SGHNT, CDR2 YYREEE (reference sequence). CDR3 DNA (partial): TGTGCCAGCAGCGATTTTCCGGGACAGGGCATCGGTGAG. Residues: CASSDFPGQGIGE. In full, the CDR3 is CASSDFPGQGIGEQFF.

This clone was detected many times. The read comes to an end 3 residues before the CDR3 does, leaving the germline J gene to fill in the end. The V and J genes are TRBV5-8 and TRBJ2-2; 7 nucleotides align to TRBD1. The CDR3 contains 15 residues. V trimming: 4 bases; J trimming: 1 base; junction bases outside the gene matches: 4. Germline CDR1 SGHTS, CDR2 YDEGEE. CDR3 in amino acids: CASSPWTGNTGELFF. The CDR3 DNA, read in part, is TGTGCCAGCAGCCCGTGGACAGGGAACACCGGGGAG. The full variable domain, completed using reference TRBV5-8 and TRBJ2-2, is EAGVTQSPTHLIKTRGQQATLRCSPISGHTSVYWYQQALGLGLQFLLWYDEGEERNRGNFPPRFSGRQFPNYSSELNVNALELEDSALYLCASSPWTGNTGELFFGEGSRLTVL.

There are many counts of this clone. The CDR3 is cut off 3 residues early in the read; its end comes from the germline J gene. The gene calls are TRBV19 and TRBJ2-6; D uncertain. The CDR3 extends over 15 amino acids. Trimming took off 4 bases at V and 0 bases at J, with 7 bases between the two ends. Germline CDR1 reads LNHDA; CDR2 reads SQIVND (reference sequence). The CDR3 here is CASSNGYSGANVLTF. The sequenced CDR3 bases are TGTGCCAGTAGTAACGGTTACTCTGGGGCCAACGTC.

This clone was counted many times. The CDR3 end falls 3 residues outside the read, so it is completed with the germline J gene. This chain links TRBV7-9 with TRBJ2-7; 9 bases fit TRBD2. The CDR3 totals 14 residues. Germline lookup yields CDR1 SEHNR and CDR2 FQNEAQ (reference sequence). V gave up 3 bases and J gave up 5 bases; unmatched junction bases: 5. CDR3: CASSFSGSSDEQYF. The covered CDR3 bases are TGTGCCAGCAGCTTTAGCGGGAGTTCCGACGAG.

This clone has ten or more counts. From the germline J gene comes the end of the CDR3, since the read stops 3 residues before it. The chain carries TRBV28 and TRBJ2-7; TRBD1 matches at 7 bases. The CDR3 contains 13 residues. V dropped 4 bases and J dropped 3; count of bases not matched to a gene: 3. Germline assignment: CDR1 MDHEN and CDR2 SYDVKM. CDR3 protein: CASSSGQHYEQYF. The sequenced part of the CDR3 DNA is TGTGCCAGCAGTTCGGGACAGCACTACGAG. The complete variable domain, with remaining parts taken from reference TRBV28 and TRBJ2-7, reads DVKVTQSSRYLVKRTGEKVFLECVQDMDHENMFWYRQDPGLGLRLIYFSYDVKMKEKGDIPEGYSVSREKKERFSLILESASTNQTSMYLCASSSGQHYEQYFGPGTRLTVT.

This clone has ten or more counts. The sequence runs out 3 residues before the end of the CDR3; the remainder is reconstructed from the germline J gene. The chain uses TRBV19 and TRBJ2-4; no firm D call. This CDR3 comprises 18 residues. V lost 0 bases and J lost 0, with 15 bases in between. Germline CDR1 reads LNHDA; CDR2 reads SQIVND (reference sequence). CDR3 region: CASSIDLYEARAKNIQYF. Incomplete CDR3 DNA: TGTGCCAGTAGTATAGATCTATATGAAGCGCGAGCCAAAAACATT.

With regard to this clone: The read terminates 3 residues before the CDR3 end, so the remaining end is supplied by the germline J gene. The chain joins TRBV11-2 to TRBJ1-1, with TRBD1 matching over 11 bases. J lost 4 bases, V lost 2 bases, and 3 bases had no gene match. This CDR3 has 15 residues. Germline V gene sequence: CDR1 SGHAT, CDR2 FQNNGV. The CDR3 region is CASSLFGTGGTEAFF. The part of the CDR3 DNA that was read is TGTGCCAGCAGCTTATTCGGGACAGGGGGCACTGAA.

In this sample, this clone turned up many times. The CDR3 end lies 3 residues beyond the end of the read and is filled in from the germline J gene. This chain joins TRBV2 and TRBJ1-1; 9 bases match TRBD1. This CDR3 spans 15 amino acids. V shed 4 bases and J 4 bases; nucleotides not matched to a gene: 7. From germline, CDR1 is SNHLY and CDR2 FYNNEI. The CDR3 protein is CASSARTGEGTEAFF. CDR3 DNA (partial): TGTGCCAGCAGTGCCAGGACAGGGGAGGGCACTGAA.

This clone was found many times. The DNA ends 3 residues before the CDR3 does, and the rest of the CDR3 is filled in from the germline J gene. The rearrangement joins TRBV5-4 to TRBJ2-2, with 7 bases identical to TRBD2. CDR1 and CDR2 (germline): SGHNT, YYREEE (reference sequence). This CDR3 has 15 residues. The ends lost 1 base at V and 1 base at J; junction bases unmatched: 1. The CDR3 spells CASSLPSGNTGELFF. Incomplete CDR3 DNA: TGTGCCAGCAGCTTGCCTAGCGGGAACACCGGGGAG.

This clone was seen at least ten times. The missing CDR3 end, 3 residues past where the read stops, is filled in from the germline J gene. This sequence joins TRBV12-3 or TRBV12-4 and TRBJ2-5, with 12 positions matching TRBD2. V was pared by 4 bases and J by 5 bases, with 8 bases of the junction left unmatched. This CDR3 comprises 16 residues. CDR3 DNA (partial): TGTGCCAGCAGTTCCCGACTAGCGGGAGTAGGGGAGACC. It codes for CASSSRLAGVGET. From start to end, the CDR3 is CASSSRLAGVGETQYF.

This clone has at least ten counts. The read halts 3 residues ahead of the CDR3 end, with the missing end drawn from the germline J gene. The chain has TRBV6-1 and TRBJ2-1; 12 bases align to TRBD2. Germline CDR1 and CDR2: MNHNS and SASEGT. Trimming cost V 4 bases and J 9 bases; bases outside gene matches: 10. This CDR3 has 16 residues. The sequenced part of the CDR3 DNA is TGTGCCAGCAGTGCCCTAGGGCTAGCGGGAGGGCTTGAG. It encodes CASSALGLAGGLE. The whole CDR3 protein is CASSALGLAGGLEQFF.